These T cell receptor beta chains were read from a single sample in a study of shared clonotypes between healthy human individuals. Produced via immunoSEQ multiplex PCR; TCRdb's table is partial and in-frame only. The sample has approximately 720,000 clones, approximately 90% seen once. Material: naive CD8+ T cells sorted from blood. Receptors originate from a man aged 25-45 years in good health. CDR3s include the opening cysteine and the closing phenylalanine or tryptophan. A D gene is named only where the DNA matches it firmly. Clone size is shown for a subset of rows, as once, few, many or a class of expanded clone.

>-|-|TRBJ1-5|TRBV30
TGTGCCTGGAGTGGATTAGGGGCCAATCAGCCCCAGCATTTT
CAWSGLGANQPQHF
>TRBD2|-|TRBJ2-1|TRBV7-9
TGTGCCAGCTCTGGACTAGCGGGCATTACACTTGAGCAGTTCTTC
CASSGLAGITLEQFF
>-|once|TRBJ2-6|TRBV29-1
TGCAGCGTTGAATCCAGCCAACTGGCCAACGTCCTGACTTTC
CSVESSQLANVLTF
>TRBD1|-|TRBJ1-3|TRBV4-1
TGCGCCAGCAGCCAGGTTCCCGGGACAGGGGGAAACACCATATATTTT
CASSQVPGTGGNTIYF
>-|-|TRBJ2-3|TRBV15
TGTGCCACCAGCAGAGTGGAGGGAGGCATTAGCTTGGATGGCACAGATACGCAGTATTTT
CATSRVEGGISLDGTDTQYF
>TRBD1|-|TRBJ2-7|TRBV5-1
TGCGCCAGCAGCCCGGGGGACAGGGGCTCGTCCTACGAGCAGTACTTC
CASSPGDRGSSYEQYF
>TRBD2|-|TRBJ2-2|TRBV11-1
TGTGCCAGCAGCTCGACTAGCGCCCAGAACACCGGGGAGCTGTTTTTT
CASSSTSAQNTGELFF
>-|once|TRBJ2-7|TRBV2
TGTGCCAGCACAGGGAGGTCCTACGAGCAGTACTTC
CASTGRSYEQYF
>-|few|TRBJ1-5|TRBV19
TGTGCCAGTAGTCTAAGGACAGTCAATCAGCCCCAGCATTTT
CASSLRTVNQPQHF
>TRBD2|-|TRBJ2-1|TRBV19
TGTGCCAGTAGTGCTTCGGGACTAGCGGGTGAGCAGTTCTTC
CASSASGLAGEQFF
>TRBD1|-|TRBJ2-1|TRBV7-9
TGTGCCAGCAGCTTAGTGGAGGGACAGGGATTAAACAATGAGCAGTTCTTC
CASSLVEGQGLNNEQFF
>-|-|TRBJ2-7|TRBV11-2
TGTGCCAGCAGACCCCGGGACGGAAGATACGAGCAGTACTTC
CASRPRDGRYEQYF
>-|-|TRBJ2-7|TRBV14
TGTGCCAGCAGCGATTGGGGGCAGCCCTACGAGCAGTACTTC
CASSDWGQPYEQYF
>-|-|TRBJ2-7|TRBV7-2
TGTGCCAGCAGCTTAAGGGGTGGCTACCTCTCCTACGAGCAGTACTTC
CASSLRGGYLSYEQYF
>TRBD2|few|TRBJ2-7|TRBV7-9
TGTGCCAGCAGCTTGGCTAGCGGCTCCTACGAGCAGTACTTC
CASSLASGSYEQYF
>-|-|TRBJ1-1|TRBV19
TGTGCCAGTAGCGCAAGTTTCTCGAGCACTGAAGCTTTCTTT
CASSASFSSTEAFF
>-|-|TRBJ2-1|TRBV7-9
TGTGCCAGCAGCTTAACCTATATGGATAATGAGCAGTTCTTC
CASSLTYMDNEQFF
>-|once|TRBJ2-7|TRBV29-1
TGCAGCGTTGCTCAAGGGAATTTAGGCTACGAGCAGTACTTC
CSVAQGNLGYEQYF
>-|-|TRBJ1-2|TRBV27
TGTGCCAGCAGTAACACTAACTATGGCTACACCTTC
CASSNTNYGYTF
>-|-|TRBJ2-3|TRBV7-9
TGTGCCAGCAGCGAAGACACAGATACGCAGTATTTT
CASSEDTDTQYF
>TRBD1|-|TRBJ2-7|TRBV10-3
TGTGCCATCAGTGAACCAGGGGGCAATTACGAGCAGTACTTC
CAISEPGGNYEQYF
>TRBD1|few|TRBJ2-7|TRBV4-2
TGTGCCAGCAGCATGACAGGGGGATCTTACGAGCAGTACTTC
CASSMTGGSYEQYF
>-|-|TRBJ2-6|TRBV2
TGTGCCAGCAGTGATTTAACCTCGGGGGCCAACGTCCTGACTTTC
CASSDLTSGANVLTF
>TRBD1|-|TRBJ1-2|TRBV5-4
TGTGCCAGCAGCTACCCCCCGGACAGGGGCGTATATGGCTACACCTTC
CASSYPPDRGVYGYTF
>-|once|TRBJ2-3|TRBV7-9
TGTGCCCATAAGGGCATGAGCACAGATACGCAGTATTTT
CAHKGMSTDTQYF
>-|-|TRBJ1-5|TRBV4-1
TGCGCCAGCAGCCTACGGACGGGTAGCAATCAGCCCCAGCATTTT
CASSLRTGSNQPQHF
>TRBD2|once|TRBJ2-7|TRBV5-1
TGCGCCAGCAGCTTGCCTAGCGGGACCTACGAGCAGTACTTC
CASSLPSGTYEQYF
>TRBD2|-|TRBJ2-5|TRBV13
TGTGCCAGCAGCTTCGGGACTGTCCCGGGACTAGCTGGCACGTTGTTGACCCAGTACTTC
CASSFGTVPGLAGTLLTQYF
>TRBD2|-|TRBJ2-1|TRBV5-6
TGTGCCAGCAGCCCCGAGGGGGGACTAGCGGGAAGTGAGCAGTTCTTC
CASSPEGGLAGSEQFF
>-|-|TRBJ1-1|TRBV27
TGTGCCAGCAGTCCACAGGGTTGGAACACTGAAGCTTTCTTT
CASSPQGWNTEAFF
>-|-|TRBJ2-1|TRBV15
TGTGCCACAGAGATCCCGGGATACAATGAGCAGTTCTTC
CATEIPGYNEQFF
>-|-|TRBJ1-3|TRBV19
TGTGCCAGTTCTCAGGGCGCCACTGGAAACACCATATATTTT
CASSQGATGNTIYF
>TRBD1|-|TRBJ2-1|TRBV19
TGTGCCAGTAGCTCACCCTCCAACCTGGGACAGGGACAAAATGAGCAGTTCTTC
CASSSPSNLGQGQNEQFF
>TRBD2|-|TRBJ2-1|TRBV10-3
TGTGCCATCAGTGATGCGGGAGGGTTTAATGAGCAGTTCTTC
CAISDAGGFNEQFF
>-|once|TRBJ2-2|TRBV2
TGTGCCAGCAGGCTCGGGGAGCTGTTTTTT
CASRLGELFF
>TRBD1|-|TRBJ1-1|TRBV2
TGTGCCAGCAGGGACAGGGTGCGGGCTTTCTTT
CASRDRVRAFF
>-|-|TRBJ2-5|TRBV29-1
TGCAGCGTTCCCAGATACGGGGAGACCCAGTACTTC
CSVPRYGETQYF
>TRBD2|-|TRBJ2-2|TRBV6-5
TGTGCCAGCAGTTACTCTGCGGGAGCGACCGGGGAGCTGTTTTTT
CASSYSAGATGELFF
>-|-|TRBJ2-7|TRBV7-6
TGTGCCAGCAGCCCTGAGGGGATCCCCTACGAGCAGTACTTC
CASSPEGIPYEQYF
>-|-|TRBJ2-1|TRBV12-5
TGTGCTAGTGCCCTTAGTAGAGGTTTCGGGAGTGGACTCTACAATGAGCAGTTCTTC
CASALSRGFGSGLYNEQFF
>TRBD1|once|TRBJ2-5|TRBV28
TGTGCCAGCAGTTCGGGACAGAACCAAGAGACCCAGTACTTC
CASSSGQNQETQYF
>TRBD1|-|TRBJ2-7|TRBV28
TGTGCCAGCAGCCTCCCGGGACAGGGCACCTACGAGCAGTACTTC
CASSLPGQGTYEQYF
>TRBD1|-|TRBJ2-3|TRBV5-5
TGTGCCAGCAGCCCTTGGCCGACAGGGGATCTCGATACGCAGTATTTT
CASSPWPTGDLDTQYF
>TRBD1|-|TRBJ1-1|TRBV30
TGTGCCTGGACCTCCGGGACAGGGGGCACTGAAGCTTTCTTT
CAWTSGTGGTEAFF
>-|once|TRBJ2-7|TRBV5-1
TGCGCCAGCAGCTTGAGGTCCGGCGTCGAGCAGTACTTC
CASSLRSGVEQYF
>-|few|TRBJ1-1|TRBV5-1
TGCGCCAGCAGCTTTGACTTAAACACTGAAGCTTTCTTT
CASSFDLNTEAFF
>-|-|TRBJ2-7|TRBV10-2
TGCGCCAGCACTACAGGGAGGACCTACGAGCAGTACTTC
CASTTGRTYEQYF
>TRBD2|-|TRBJ2-5|TRBV27
TGTGCCAGCAGTCCCCTTGGCGGGAGGGGGAGAGAGACCCAGTACTTC
CASSPLGGRGRETQYF
>TRBD2|-|TRBJ2-1|TRBV7-6
TGTGCCAGCAGCCTCTCGGGACTAGCGGGCGAGCAGTTCTTC
CASSLSGLAGEQFF
>-|-|TRBJ1-5|TRBV10-3
TGTGCCATCAGTGAGAACAGCGCTCGAGGGCAGCCCCAGCATTTT
CAISENSARGQPQHF